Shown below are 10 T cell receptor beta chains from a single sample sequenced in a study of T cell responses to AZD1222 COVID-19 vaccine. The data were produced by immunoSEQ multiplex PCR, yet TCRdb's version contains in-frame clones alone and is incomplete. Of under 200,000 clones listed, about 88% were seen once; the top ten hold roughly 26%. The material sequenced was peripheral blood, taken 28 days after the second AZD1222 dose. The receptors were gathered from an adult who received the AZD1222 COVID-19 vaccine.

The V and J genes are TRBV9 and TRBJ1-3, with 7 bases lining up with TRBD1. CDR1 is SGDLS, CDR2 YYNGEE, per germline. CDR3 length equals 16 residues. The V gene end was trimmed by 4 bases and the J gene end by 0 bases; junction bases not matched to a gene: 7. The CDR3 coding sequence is TGTGCCAGCAGCAGCCGGGACAGTATCTCTGGAAACACCATATATTTT. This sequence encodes CASSSRDSISGNTIYF.

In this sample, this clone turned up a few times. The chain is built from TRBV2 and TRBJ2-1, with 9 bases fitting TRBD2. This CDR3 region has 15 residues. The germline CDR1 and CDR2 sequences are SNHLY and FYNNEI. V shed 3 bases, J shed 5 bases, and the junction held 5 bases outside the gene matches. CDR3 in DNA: TGTGCCAGCAGTGACATACTAGCGGGCAACAATGAGCAGTTCTTC. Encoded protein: CASSDILAGNNEQFF.

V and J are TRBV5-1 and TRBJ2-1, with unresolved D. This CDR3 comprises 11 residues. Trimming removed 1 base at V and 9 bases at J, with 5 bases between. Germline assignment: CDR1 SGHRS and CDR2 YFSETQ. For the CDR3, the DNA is TGCGCCAGCAGCTTGTATTCTGAGCAGTTCTTC. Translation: CASSLYSEQFF.

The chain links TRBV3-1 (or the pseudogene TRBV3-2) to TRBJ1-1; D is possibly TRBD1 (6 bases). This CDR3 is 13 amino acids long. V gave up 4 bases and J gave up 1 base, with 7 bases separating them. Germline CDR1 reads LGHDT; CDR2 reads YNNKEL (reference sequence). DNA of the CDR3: TGTGCCAGCAGCCGCAGGGGGAACACTGAAGCTTTCTTT. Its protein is CASSRRGNTEAFF.

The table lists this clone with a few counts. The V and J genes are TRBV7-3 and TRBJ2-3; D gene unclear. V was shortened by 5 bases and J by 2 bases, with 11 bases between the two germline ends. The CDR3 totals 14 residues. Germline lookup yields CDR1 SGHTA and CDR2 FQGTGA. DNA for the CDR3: TGTGCCAGCAGCACGAGGTCCTCCACAGATACGCAGTATTTT. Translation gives CASSTRSSTDTQYF.

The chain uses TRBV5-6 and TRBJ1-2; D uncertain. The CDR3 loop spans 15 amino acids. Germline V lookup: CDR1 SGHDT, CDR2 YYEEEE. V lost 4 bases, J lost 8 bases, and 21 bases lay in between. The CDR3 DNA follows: TGTGCCAGCAGCGACTCCAACCTAGCGGGTCGAGGCTACACCTTC. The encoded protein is CASSDSNLAGRGYTF.

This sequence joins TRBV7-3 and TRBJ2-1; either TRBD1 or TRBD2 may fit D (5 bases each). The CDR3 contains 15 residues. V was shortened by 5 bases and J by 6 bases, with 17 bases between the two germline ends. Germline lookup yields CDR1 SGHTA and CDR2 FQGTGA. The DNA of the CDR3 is TGTGCCAGCAGCGTTCGGGACCTCCGCCTCAATGAGCAGTTCTTC. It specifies CASSVRDLRLNEQFF.

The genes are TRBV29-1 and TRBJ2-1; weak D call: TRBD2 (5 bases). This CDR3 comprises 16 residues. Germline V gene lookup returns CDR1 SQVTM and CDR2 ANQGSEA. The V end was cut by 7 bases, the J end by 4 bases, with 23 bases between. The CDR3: CSADLQSGWGYNEQFF. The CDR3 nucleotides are TGCAGCGCCGACCTCCAGAGCGGATGGGGATACAATGAGCAGTTCTTC.

CDR3 in DNA: TGTGCCAGCAGTACGGACAGGGACCCTCGTTTTGGCAATCAGCCCCAGCATTTT. Translated, it gives CASSTDRDPRFGNQPQHF. The chain recombines TRBV28 with TRBJ1-5, with TRBD1 matching 8 bases. The germline V gene encodes CDR1 MDHEN and CDR2 SYDVKM. The V segment lost 5 bases and the J segment 2 bases; nucleotides outside the gene matches: 14. This CDR3 region has 18 residues.

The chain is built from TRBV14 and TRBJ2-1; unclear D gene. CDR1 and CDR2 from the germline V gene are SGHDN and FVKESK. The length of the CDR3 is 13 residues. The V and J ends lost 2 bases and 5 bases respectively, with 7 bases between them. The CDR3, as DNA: TGTGCCAGCAGCCAATCTCTGGACAATGAGCAGTTCTTC. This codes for CASSQSLDNEQFF.